This record looks at one T cell receptor (beta chain) sequence and its context. In germline, CDR1 is SGHRS, CDR2 YFSETQ. V lost 4 bases to trimming and J lost 1 base; unmatched junction nucleotides: 10. This CDR3 has 18 residues. Original methodology: Amplified reference gene primers provided the basis for estimating nucleated cell counts. This table comes from immunoSEQ multiplex PCR, and its TCRdb copy is limited to in-frame clones, with some not included. D and trimming were read from the DNA, whereas the V and J calls and clone size are those reported in that table. The sample lists roughly 330,000 clones, 80% to 90% occurring once. The data were taken from a study of blood T cell repertoires in COVID-19. Study-level background: Donors in the United States, Italy and Spain gave samples during acute or convalescent COVID-19. Sample material is recorded as cDNA or gDNA derived from T cells, B-cell-depleted T cells, or PBMCs.

The chain couples TRBV5-1 to TRBJ2-7, with 14 nucleotides matching TRBD2. Sample: peripheral blood. The sequence was obtained from a man between 18 and 35 years old who had recovered from COVID-19. The CDR3 bases are TGCGCCAGCAGCCCAGGGACTAGCGGGAGAAGTAGGTCCTACGAGCAGTACTTC. Its protein product is CASSPGTSGRSRSYEQYF.